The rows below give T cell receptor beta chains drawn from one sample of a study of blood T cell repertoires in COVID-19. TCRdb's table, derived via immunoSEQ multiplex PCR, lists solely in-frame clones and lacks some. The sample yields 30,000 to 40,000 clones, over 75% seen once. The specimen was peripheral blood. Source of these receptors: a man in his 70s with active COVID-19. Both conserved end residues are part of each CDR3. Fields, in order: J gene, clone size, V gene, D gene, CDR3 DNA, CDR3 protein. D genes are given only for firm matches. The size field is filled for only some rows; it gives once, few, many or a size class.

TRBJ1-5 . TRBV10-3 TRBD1 TGTGCCATCAGTCCCACAGGGGGCAAGCCCCAGCATTTT CAISPTGGKPQHF
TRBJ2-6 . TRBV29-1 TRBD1 TGCGGATGCACAGGGGGCACCTCTGGGGCCAACGTCCTGACTTTC CGCTGGTSGANVLTF
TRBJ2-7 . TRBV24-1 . TGTGCCACCAGTGATTTGCTCCTGGGGGCAAACTACGAGCAGTACTTC CATSDLLLGANYEQYF
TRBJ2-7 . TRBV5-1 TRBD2 TGCGCCAGCAGCTTGCCCCTTCTAGCGGGATCCGACGAGCAGTACTTC CASSLPLLAGSDEQYF
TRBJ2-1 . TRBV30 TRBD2 TGTGCCTGGGCGGGACTAGCGGGAGGGAATGAGCAGTTCTTC CAWAGLAGGNEQFF
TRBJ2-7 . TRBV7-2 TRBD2 TGTGCCAGCAGCTTTGGCGGGAGGGCAGGCGAGCAGTACTTC CASSFGGRAGEQYF
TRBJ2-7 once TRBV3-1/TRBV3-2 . TGTGCCAGCAGCACACACTACGAGCAGTACTTC CASSTHYEQYF
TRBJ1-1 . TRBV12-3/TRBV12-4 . TGTGCCAGCAGTTTGAACAGAGAAGCTTTCTTT CASSLNREAFF
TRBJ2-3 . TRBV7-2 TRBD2 TGTGCCAGCAGCTTAGCCCCTTTTGCGGGAGGGGCCGCAGATACGCAGTATTTT CASSLAPFAGGAADTQYF
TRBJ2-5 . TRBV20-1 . TGCAGTGCTACAATTCAAGAGACCCAGTACTTC CSATIQETQYF
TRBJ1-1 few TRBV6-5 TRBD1 TGTGCCAGCAGTTTCGACAGGGTAGCTGAAGCTTTCTTT CASSFDRVAEAFF
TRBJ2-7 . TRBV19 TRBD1 TGTGCCAGTAGTGCAGGGACAGGGGCGCCCTACGAGCAGTACTTC CASSAGTGAPYEQYF
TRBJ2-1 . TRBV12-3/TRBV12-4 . TGTGCCAGCAGTCCGAACAGGTACAATGAGCAGTTCTTC CASSPNRYNEQFF
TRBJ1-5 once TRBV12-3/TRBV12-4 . TGTGCCAGCAGTTATCAAATTCAGCCCCAGCATTTT CASSYQIQPQHF
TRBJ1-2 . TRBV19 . TGTGCCAGTAGTCCCAGGGAAAGCTATGGCTACACCTTC CASSPRESYGYTF
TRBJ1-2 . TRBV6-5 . TGTGCCAGCAGTTACTCGAGTAACTATGGCTACACCTTC CASSYSSNYGYTF
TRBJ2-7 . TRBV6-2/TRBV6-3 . TGTGCCAGCAGTTACGAGTATTTGGAGCAGTACTTC CASSYEYLEQYF
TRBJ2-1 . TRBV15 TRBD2 TGTGCCACCAGCAGAGACCAGCGGGGGGGCGGAGGTGAGCAGTTCTTC CATSRDQRGGGGEQFF
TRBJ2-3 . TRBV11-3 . TGTGCCAGCAGCAAAGGGACACAACGTGATACGCAGTATTTT CASSKGTQRDTQYF
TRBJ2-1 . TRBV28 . TGTGCCAGCAGTTCAACTAATGAGCAGTTCTTC CASSSTNEQFF
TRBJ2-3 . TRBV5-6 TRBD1 TGTGCCAGCAGCTTACGGACAGGGGGAAGCACAGATACGCAGTATTTT CASSLRTGGSTDTQYF
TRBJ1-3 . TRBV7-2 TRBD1 TGTGCCAGCAGCTTGGTCGGGACAGGGGATTCTGGAAACACCATATATTTT CASSLVGTGDSGNTIYF
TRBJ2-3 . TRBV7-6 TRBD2 TGTGCCAGCAGCCCTATCTGGACTAGCGGGAGGGCCGCGACAGATACGCAGTATTTT CASSPIWTSGRAATDTQYF
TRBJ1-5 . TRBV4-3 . TGCGCCAGCAGCCAAAGACTGGGCAGGGGTCAGCCCCAGCATTTT CASSQRLGRGQPQHF
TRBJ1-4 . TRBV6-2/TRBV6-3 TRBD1 TGTGCCAGCAGTAAACAGGGGGACCTGAAAAAACTGTTTTTT CASSKQGDLKKLFF
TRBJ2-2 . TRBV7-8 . TGTGCCAGCAGTGGCTTGGGGCTCGGCACCGGGGAGCTGTTTTTT CASSGLGLGTGELFF
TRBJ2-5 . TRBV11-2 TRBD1 TGTGCCAGCAGCCCAACGGGACAGGGGGGCGTAGAGACCCAGTACTTC CASSPTGQGGVETQYF
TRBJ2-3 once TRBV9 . TGTGCCAGCAGCCCCAGAGGTCTAAGCACAGATACGCAGTATTTT CASSPRGLSTDTQYF
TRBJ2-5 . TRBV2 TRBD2 TGTGCCAGCAGGGAGACCTCGGGGGGAAGGGAGACCCAGTACTTC CASRETSGGRETQYF
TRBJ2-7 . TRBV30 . TGTGCCTGGGGCCGGGAGCCAGGCTACGAGCAGTACTTC CAWGREPGYEQYF
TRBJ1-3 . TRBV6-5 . TGTGCCAGCTCCCCTCTGGGCTTCTCTGGAAACACCATATATTTT CASSPLGFSGNTIYF
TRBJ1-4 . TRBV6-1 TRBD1 TGTGCCAGCAGGGAAGGACAGGTCGATAATGAAAAACTGTTTTTT CASREGQVDNEKLFF
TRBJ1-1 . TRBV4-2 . TGTGCCAGCAGCCAAGAACAGGTGAACACTGAAGCTTTCTTT CASSQEQVNTEAFF
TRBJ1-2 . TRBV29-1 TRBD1 TGCAGCGCCACGTACAGGGGTGGCTACACCTTC CSATYRGGYTF